A single sample gave rise to the 12 T cell receptor beta chains below, sequenced in a study of kidney transplant recipient with SARS-CoV-2 infection. A single record per CDR3 protein comes from TCRdb applying MiXCR to the reads. The data show approximately 240,000 distinct CDR3 sequences, with about 30% seen just once and 7% to 8% held by the top ten. The sample in question was a blood sample, obtained at baseline and between days 110 and 120 from a kidney transplant recipient. These receptors came from a male patient younger than 45 who had COVID-19 and was a kidney transplant recipient. The graft donor may have contributed some T cells.

Remarks on this clonotype: This may arise from a read error, as a much more abundant clone is one base away. The V and J genes are TRBV5-5 and TRBJ1-2, with D unclear. CDR1 and CDR2 from the germline V gene are SGHKS and YYEKEE (reference sequence). The CDR3 contains 16 residues. Trimming took off 7 bases at V and 6 bases at J, with 25 bases between the two ends. CDR3 region: CASGISVSRKTHGYTF. The CDR3 region has the DNA TGTGCCAGCGGGATCAGTGTCTCGCGAAAGACCCATGGCTACACCTTC.

A note on this clonotype: A much larger clonotype is one base distant, so this may be a read error. The chain recombines TRBV7-2 with TRBJ1-2, with D uncertain. CDR1 is SGHTA and CDR2 is FQGNSA in the germline V gene. This CDR3 region has 17 residues. Deletions cut 5 bases from V and 4 bases from J, with 23 bases between. The chain's CDR3 is CASSDVIRDGKAYGYTF. The DNA for the CDR3 is TGTGCCAGCAGCGATGTCATCAGAGACGGAAAGGCCTATGGCTACACCTTC.

V usage is TRBV14 and J usage is TRBJ2-3; TRBD2 aligns across 10 bases. Germline loops: CDR1 SGHDN, CDR2 FVKESK. The CDR3 is made up of 18 amino acids. V lost 3 bases, J lost 1 base, and 10 bases stayed unmatched. In DNA form, the CDR3 reads TGTGCCAGCAGCCATCTGCAGCTAGCGGGGGCCCGCACAGATACGCAGTATTTT. Translated, it gives CASSHLQLAGARTDTQYF.

The sample holds many counts of this clonotype. The rearrangement uses TRBV6-5 and TRBJ2-5; D is possibly TRBD1 or TRBD2 (5 bases each). Germline CDR1 MNHEY, CDR2 SVGAGI. There are 15 residues in the CDR3. V was shortened by 6 bases and J by 7 bases, with 21 bases between the two germline ends. Here the CDR3 reads CASSPGDAFGGTQYF. In DNA, the CDR3 is TGTGCCAGCAGCCCCGGGGACGCATTCGGCGGGACCCAGTACTTC.

As regards this clonotype: A much larger clone lies a single base off, so this may be a read error. The chain combines TRBV11-3 with TRBJ2-2, with D possibly matching TRBD2 (5 bases). Per the germline V gene, CDR1 is SGHNT and CDR2 is YENEEA. This CDR3 comprises 15 residues. DNA of the CDR3: TGTGCCAGCAGCTTAGATAACGTGCAGACCGGGGAGCCGTTTTTT. This translates into CASSLDNVQTGEPFF.

Concerning this clonotype itself: This clone may be a read error of a much larger clone one base away. The chain has TRBV5-6 and TRBJ1-2, with TRBD1 matching over 7 bases. The junction had 5 bases not matched to a gene; V was cut back by 2 bases and J by 4 bases. The CDR3 runs to 14 residues. CDR1 is SGHDT, CDR2 YYEEEE, per germline. In DNA form, the CDR3 reads TGTGCCAGCAGCTTTGGGACAGAGATCTATGGCTACACCTTC. The encoded protein is CASSFGTEIYGYTF.

This clonotype was seen at least ten times. The chain has TRBV5-1 and TRBJ1-2, with D unresolved. The CDR3 is 16 amino acids. Germline V lookup: CDR1 SGHRS, CDR2 YFSETQ. V lost 7 bases to trimming and J lost 4 bases, with 23 bases between them. The CDR3: CASEEISVRKTYGYTF. The CDR3, as DNA: TGCGCCAGCGAAGAGATATCGGTTCGAAAGACCTATGGCTACACCTTC.

This clonotype was counted between two and nine times. The V call is TRBV28, the J call TRBJ2-3; D may be TRBD1 (5 bases). CDR1 MDHEN and CDR2 SYDVKM come from the germline V gene. This CDR3 is 14 amino acids long. V lost 1 base and J lost 6, with 11 bases in between. The chain's CDR3 is CASSLFLKGDTQYF. In nucleotides, the CDR3 is TGTGCCAGCAGTTTATTCTTGAAGGGGGATACGCAGTATTTT.

Concerning this clonotype: A much larger clone lies one base from this, so it may be a read error. The rearrangement uses TRBV7-9 and TRBJ2-7; TRBD1 aligns across 9 bases. Germline CDR1 reads SEHNR; CDR2 reads FQNEAQ (reference sequence). The CDR3 is 15 amino acids. CDR3 sequence reads: CAISFTGGAPYEQYF. DNA of the CDR3: TGTGCCATCAGCTTCACAGGGGGCGCCCCCTACGAGCAGTACTTC.

Comments on this clonotype: A single base separates this from a much larger clone, so it may be a read error. The chain carries TRBV7-9 and TRBJ2-5, with 8 bases fitting TRBD2. Germline V gives CDR1 SEHNR, CDR2 FQNEAQ (reference sequence). V gave up 1 base and J gave up 4 bases; unmatched junction bases: 11. This CDR3 is 17 amino acids long. The CDR3 coding sequence is TGTGCCAGCAGCTTAGTTTTTGCGCGGGAGGAGAGAGAGACCCAGTACTTC. This sequence encodes CASSLVFAREERETQYF. Supplemented by reference TRBV7-9 and TRBJ2-5, the full variable domain reads DTGVSQNPRHKITKRGQNVTFRCDPISEHNRLYWYRQTLGQGPEFLTYFQNEAQLEKSRLLSDRFSAERPKGSFSTLEIQRTEQGDSAMYLCASSLVFAREERETQYFGPGTRLLVL.

This clonotype was counted only a few times. The CDR3 DNA sequence: TGTGCCACCAGCGAGAGCCGGGGTGGTACGCAGTATTTT. This encodes CATSESRGGTQYF. The J gene is TRBJ2-3, the V gene TRBV24-1; a possible D gene is TRBD2 (5 bases). Trimming pared 7 bases from V and 8 bases from J, leaving 15 bases between. This CDR3 contains 13 residues. The V gene's germline CDR1 is KGHDR and CDR2 SFDVKD.

This clonotype was found many times. This chain joins TRBV6-5 and TRBJ2-1; 11 bases align to TRBD2. Losses at the gene ends were 5 bases for V and 9 bases for J; bases not matched to a gene: 9. The CDR3 spans 15 residues. Germline V gene data show CDR1 as MNHEY and CDR2 as SVGAGI. The CDR3 sequence is CASSVLAGDGVEQFF. The CDR3 nucleotides read TGTGCCAGCAGTGTACTAGCGGGAGACGGGGTTGAGCAGTTCTTC.